The 4 T cell receptor beta chains below come from one sample, sequenced in a study of shared clonotypes between healthy human individuals (dated by TCRdb to about 2020). Library preparation used the immunoSEQ multiplex PCR assay. Held by TCRdb, this immuneACCESS table contains in-frame sequences only and omits some clones. Under half of the omission traces to an unresolved V gene where checked; the cause of the rest is unknown. The sample yields approximately 500,000 clones; roughly 79% were counted once. Around 13% of the sample comes from the top ten. What was sequenced was PBMCs. The receptor source for this set is a woman aged 40 to 50 in good health. Some clones in this sample may be carry-over from other donors' samples.

The chain employs TRBV10-2 and TRBJ2-7; 9 nucleotides match TRBD2. V was pared by 2 bases and J by 7 bases, with 9 bases of the junction left unmatched. The CDR3 consists of 15 residues. Germline V gene data show CDR1 as WSHSY and CDR2 as SAAADI. The CDR3 coding sequence is TGCGCCAGCAGTGAGGGTATAGCGGGAGTGTTTGAGCAGTACTTC. This sequence encodes CASSEGIAGVFEQYF.

The chain is built from TRBV5-4 and TRBJ2-1, with 11 bases that match TRBD1. The V and J ends lost 4 bases and 7 bases, in that order; junction bases with no gene match: 13. Germline V gene data show CDR1 as SGHNT and CDR2 as YYREEE (reference sequence). This CDR3 comprises 17 residues. The CDR3 here is CASSRPSSGTGGNEQFF. The CDR3 DNA reads as TGTGCCAGCAGCAGACCTTCTAGCGGGACAGGGGGGAATGAGCAGTTCTTC.

V gene TRBV10-1 combines with J gene TRBJ2-3, with TRBD1 matching 11 bases. The CDR3 runs to 15 residues. Germline V CDR1 and CDR2: WNHNN, SYGVQD (reference sequence). Losses at the gene ends were 5 bases for V and 4 bases for J; bases not matched to a gene: 5. The CDR3 here is CASSNPGQGADTQYF. CDR3 DNA sequence: TGCGCCAGCAGTAACCCGGGACAGGGGGCAGATACGCAGTATTTT.

The chain is built from TRBV19 and TRBJ1-2; D possibly corresponds to TRBD1 (5 bases). V dropped 3 bases and J dropped 2 bases, with 10 bases sitting between them. CDR1 and CDR2 (germline): LNHDA, SQIVND (reference sequence). CDR3 size: 14 residues. The CDR3 nucleotides read TGTGCCAGTAGTATTCGGGACCAGAACTATGGCTACACCTTC. As protein: CASSIRDQNYGYTF. Together with reference TRBV19 and TRBJ1-2, the CDR3 gives the full variable domain: DGGITQSPKYLFRKEGQNVTLSCEQNLNHDAMYWYRQDPGQGLRLIYYSQIVNDFQKGDIAEGYSVSREKKESFPLTVTSAQKNPTAFYLCASSIRDQNYGYTFGSGTRLTVV.